Listed below are T cell receptor beta chains from one sample, sequenced in a study of cytomegalovirus exposure and HLA in healthy donors. Only in-frame clones appear in the TCRdb table, and some are missing; sequencing was by immunoSEQ multiplex PCR. The sample's table shows 65,000 to 85,000 clones. The sample was PBMCs. The receptors derive from a female donor in good health and CMV-seropositive. Each CDR3 is given with its conserved first and last residue. The order of the fields is V gene, CDR3 protein.

TRBV6-1,CASSEVSDRTMYNEQFF
TRBV7-2,CASSAGIWLNTEAFF
TRBV30,CAGGLAGGMYNEQFF
TRBV5-1,CASSRGGGHTEAFF
TRBV28,CASGQDLYEQYF
TRBV4-1,CASSQAGKVGYEQYF
TRBV6-6,CASSYLGTAPEAFF
TRBV11-2,CASSFIWRIQETQYF
TRBV4-2,CASSQDTPGGSDTQYF
TRBV4-3,CASMEGIMNTEAFF
TRBV4-1,CASSRQTRGSRYEQYF
TRBV6-1,CASSEADRGKAFF
TRBV5-1,CASSLGDYGYTF
TRBV29-1,CSVEGRSLGGRNTEAFF
TRBV28,CASSPTSGGETQYF
TRBV7-9,CASSLATGSSSYEQYF
TRBV10-1,CASSDPIRDINTGELFF
TRBV7-2,CASSWDSFANTGELFF
TRBV30,CAWSRGLAGHEQYF
TRBV9,CASSNSGSAGPFF
TRBV30,CAYRGANTGELFF
TRBV15,CATSSSIGTPYGEQYF
TRBV7-9,CASSIIGQAARAEAFF
TRBV28,CASTSHGGGQGPYEQYF
TRBV6-5,CASSYGGVNYGYTF
TRBV4-3,CASSQEWDREETQYF
TRBV5-1,CASSLGPGNEKLFF
TRBV27,CASSHSGAETQYF
TRBV6-5,CASSYGRAYEQYF
TRBV5-1,CASSSAPGSYNEQFF
TRBV5-4,CASSRPGSQQETQYF
TRBV4-2,CASSQGTFGTEAFF
TRBV29-1,CSVEARFADTQYF
TRBV19,CASKGGPDTGELFF
TRBV11-2,CASGPYEQYF
TRBV5-4,CASSSVVFWTGWIRDYGYTF
TRBV4-1,CASSQEELQTMRPFF
TRBV28,CASSSVDYGYTF
TRBV4-1,CASSPQVYTEAFF
TRBV7-3,CASSTGQRATGYTF
TRBV9,CASSVGGSTDTQYF
TRBV18,CASSLTQGSTEAFF
TRBV28,CASLETEGQKSSYEQYF
TRBV19,CASKQGGQGGELFF
TRBV28,CASSLSGTASEAFF
TRBV13,CASSLGQGYGYTF
TRBV2,CASKWGGNQPQHF
TRBV5-6,CASRYYLPGLSTDTQYF
TRBV10-3,CAISESERGSYNEQFF
TRBV29-1,CSVGQGPGYTF
TRBV18,CASSPRQGTGELFF
TRBV28,CASGDNAPPKTQYF
TRBV6-5,CASSYSRDLLGNTIYF
TRBV5-1,CASSRSQGGTETQYF
TRBV7-2,CASSPTAGLHTEAFF
TRBV7-8,CASKMAGGSVNEQFF
TRBV6-6,CASTPGTSGAETQYF
TRBV7-2,CASSPDTSNQPQHF
TRBV7-2,CASSLVGLSSYNSPLHF